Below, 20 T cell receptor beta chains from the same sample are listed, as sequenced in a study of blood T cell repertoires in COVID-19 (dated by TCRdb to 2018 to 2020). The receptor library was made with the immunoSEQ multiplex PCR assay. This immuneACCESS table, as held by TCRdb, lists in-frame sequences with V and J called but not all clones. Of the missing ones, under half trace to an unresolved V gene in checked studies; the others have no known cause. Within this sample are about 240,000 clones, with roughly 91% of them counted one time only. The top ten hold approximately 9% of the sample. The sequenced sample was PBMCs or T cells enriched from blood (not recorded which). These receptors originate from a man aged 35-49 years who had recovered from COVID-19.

The CDR3 protein is CASSTAGASGNTIYF. The CDR3 bases are TGTGCCAGTAGTACCGCGGGGGCCTCTGGAAACACCATATATTTT. The chain links TRBV19 to TRBJ1-3, with D perhaps TRBD1 (6 bases). This CDR3 contains 15 residues. Trimming stripped 4 bases from V and 0 bases from J, with 10 bases between. Per the germline V gene, CDR1 is LNHDA and CDR2 is SQIVND (reference sequence).

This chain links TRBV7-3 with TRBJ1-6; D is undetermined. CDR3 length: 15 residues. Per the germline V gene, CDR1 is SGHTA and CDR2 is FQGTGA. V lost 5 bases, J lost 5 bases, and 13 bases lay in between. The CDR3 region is CASSPGVSDNSPLHF. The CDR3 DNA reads TGTGCCAGCAGCCCCGGGGTCAGCGATAATTCACCCCTCCACTTT.

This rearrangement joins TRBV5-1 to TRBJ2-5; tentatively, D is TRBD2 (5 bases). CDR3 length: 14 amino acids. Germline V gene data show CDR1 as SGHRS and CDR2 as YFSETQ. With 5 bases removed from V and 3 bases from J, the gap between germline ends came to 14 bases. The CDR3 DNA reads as TGCGCCAGCAGTAGGAGGCAGCCTAAAGAGACCCAGTACTTC. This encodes CASSRRQPKETQYF.

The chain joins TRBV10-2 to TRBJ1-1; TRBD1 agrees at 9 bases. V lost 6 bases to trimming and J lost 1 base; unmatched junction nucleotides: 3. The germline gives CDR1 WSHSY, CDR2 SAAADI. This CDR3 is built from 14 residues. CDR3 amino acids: CASRQGAENTEAFF. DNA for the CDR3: TGCGCCAGCAGACAGGGGGCGGAGAACACTGAAGCTTTCTTT.

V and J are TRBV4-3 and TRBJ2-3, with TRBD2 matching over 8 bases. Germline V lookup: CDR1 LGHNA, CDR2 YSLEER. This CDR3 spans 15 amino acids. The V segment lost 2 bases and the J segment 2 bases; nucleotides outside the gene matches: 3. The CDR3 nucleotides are TGCGCCAGCAGCCAACTTAGCGGGACCACAGATACGCAGTATTTT. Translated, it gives CASSQLSGTTDTQYF.

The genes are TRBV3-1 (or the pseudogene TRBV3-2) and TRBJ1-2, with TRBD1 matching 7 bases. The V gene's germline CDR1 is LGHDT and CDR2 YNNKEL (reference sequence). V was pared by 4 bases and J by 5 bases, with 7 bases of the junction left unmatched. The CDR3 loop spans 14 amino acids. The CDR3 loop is CASSPGTEPYGYTF. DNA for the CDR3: TGTGCCAGCAGCCCCGGGACAGAACCTTATGGCTACACCTTC.

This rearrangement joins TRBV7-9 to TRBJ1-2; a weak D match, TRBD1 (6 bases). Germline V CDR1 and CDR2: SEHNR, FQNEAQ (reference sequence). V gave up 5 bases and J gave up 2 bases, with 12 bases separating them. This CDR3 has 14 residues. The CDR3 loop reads CASSEGQKNYGYTF. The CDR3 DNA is TGTGCCAGCAGCGAAGGACAGAAAAACTATGGCTACACCTTC. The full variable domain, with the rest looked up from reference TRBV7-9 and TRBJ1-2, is DTGVSQNPRHKITKRGQNVTFRCDPISEHNRLYWYRQTLGQGPEFLTYFQNEAQLEKSRLLSDRFSAERPKGSFSTLEIQRTEQGDSAMYLCASSEGQKNYGYTFGSGTRLTVV.

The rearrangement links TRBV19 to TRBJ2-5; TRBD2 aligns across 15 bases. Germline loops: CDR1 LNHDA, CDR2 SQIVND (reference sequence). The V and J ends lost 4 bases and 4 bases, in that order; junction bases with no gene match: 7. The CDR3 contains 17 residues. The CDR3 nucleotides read TGTGCCAGTAGTACGAGGACTAGCGGGAGGGTAGGAGAGACCCAGTACTTC. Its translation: CASSTRTSGRVGETQYF.

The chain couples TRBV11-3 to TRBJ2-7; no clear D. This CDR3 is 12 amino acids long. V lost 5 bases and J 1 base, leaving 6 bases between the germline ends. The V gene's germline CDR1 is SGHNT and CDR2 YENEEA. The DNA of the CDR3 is TGTGCCAGCAGCCTCTTTTCCTACGAGCAGTACTTC. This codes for CASSLFSYEQYF.

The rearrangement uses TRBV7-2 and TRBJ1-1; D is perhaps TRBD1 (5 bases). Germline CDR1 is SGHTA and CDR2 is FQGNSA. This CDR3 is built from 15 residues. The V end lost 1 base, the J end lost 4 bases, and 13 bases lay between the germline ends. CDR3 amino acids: CASSLGRGGVTEAFF. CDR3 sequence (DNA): TGTGCCAGCAGCTTAGGGAGGGGAGGAGTCACTGAAGCTTTCTTT.

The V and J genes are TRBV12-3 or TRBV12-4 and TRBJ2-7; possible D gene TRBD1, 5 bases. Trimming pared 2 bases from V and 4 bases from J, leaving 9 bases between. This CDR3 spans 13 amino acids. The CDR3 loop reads CASSLWGAYEQYF. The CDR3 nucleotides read TGTGCCAGCAGTTTATGGGGCGCTTACGAGCAGTACTTC.

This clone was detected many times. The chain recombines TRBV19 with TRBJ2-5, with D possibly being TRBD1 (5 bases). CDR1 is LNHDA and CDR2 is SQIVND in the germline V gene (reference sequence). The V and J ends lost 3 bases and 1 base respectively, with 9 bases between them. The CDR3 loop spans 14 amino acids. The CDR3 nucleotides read TGTGCCAGTAGTATCCGGCAGGGCCAAGAGACCCAGTACTTC. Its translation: CASSIRQGQETQYF. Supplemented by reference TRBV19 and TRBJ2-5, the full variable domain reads DGGITQSPKYLFRKEGQNVTLSCEQNLNHDAMYWYRQDPGQGLRLIYYSQIVNDFQKGDIAEGYSVSREKKESFPLTVTSAQKNPTAFYLCASSIRQGQETQYFGPGTRLLVL.

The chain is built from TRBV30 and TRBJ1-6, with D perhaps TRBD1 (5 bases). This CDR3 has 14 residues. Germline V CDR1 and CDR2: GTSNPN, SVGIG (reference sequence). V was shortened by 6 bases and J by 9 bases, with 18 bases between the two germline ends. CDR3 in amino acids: CACSPGLSSSPLHF. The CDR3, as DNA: TGTGCCTGTTCTCCGGGACTTTCGAGTTCACCCCTCCACTTT.

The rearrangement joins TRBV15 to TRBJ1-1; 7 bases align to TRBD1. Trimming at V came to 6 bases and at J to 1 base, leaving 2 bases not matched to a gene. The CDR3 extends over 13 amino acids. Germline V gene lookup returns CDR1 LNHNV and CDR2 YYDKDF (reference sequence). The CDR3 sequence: CATRNRGNTEAFF. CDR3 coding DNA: TGTGCCACCAGGAACAGGGGGAACACTGAAGCTTTCTTT. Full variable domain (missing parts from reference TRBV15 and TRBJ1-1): DAMVIQNPRYQVTQFGKPVTLSCSQTLNHNVMYWYQQKSSQAPKLLFHYYDKDFNNEADTPDNFQSRRPNTSFCFLDIRSPGLGDTAMYLCATRNRGNTEAFFGQGTRLTVV.

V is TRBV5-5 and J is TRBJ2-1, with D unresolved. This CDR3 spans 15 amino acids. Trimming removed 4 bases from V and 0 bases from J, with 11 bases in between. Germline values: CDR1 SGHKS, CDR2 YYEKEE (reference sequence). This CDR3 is CASSPGSSSYNEQFF. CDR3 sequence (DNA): TGTGCCAGCAGCCCCGGGTCCAGCTCCTACAATGAGCAGTTCTTC.

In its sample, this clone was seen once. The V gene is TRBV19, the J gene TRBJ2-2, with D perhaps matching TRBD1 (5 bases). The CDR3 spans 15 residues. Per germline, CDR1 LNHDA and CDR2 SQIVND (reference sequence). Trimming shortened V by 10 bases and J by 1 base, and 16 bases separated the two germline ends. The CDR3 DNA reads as TGTGCCAACCGCGAGCAAAGGGGGAACACCGGGGAGCTGTTTTTT. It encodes CANREQRGNTGELFF.

The CDR3 bases are TGTGCCAGCAGTTTCACTAGCTCCTACAATGAGCAGTTCTTC. Encoded protein: CASSFTSSYNEQFF. The J gene is TRBJ2-1, the V gene TRBV27; D is perhaps TRBD2 (5 bases). Germline V lookup: CDR1 MNHEY, CDR2 SMNVEV (reference sequence). This CDR3 region has 14 residues. The V gene lost 3 bases and the J gene lost 0 bases, with 6 bases spanning the gap.

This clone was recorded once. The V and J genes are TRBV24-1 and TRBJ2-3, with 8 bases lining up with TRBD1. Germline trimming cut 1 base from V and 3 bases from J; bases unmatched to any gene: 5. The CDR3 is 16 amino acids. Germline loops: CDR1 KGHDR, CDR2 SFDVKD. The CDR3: CATSDFDRGGTDTQYF. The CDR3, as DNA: TGTGCCACCAGTGATTTCGACAGGGGTGGTACAGATACGCAGTATTTT.

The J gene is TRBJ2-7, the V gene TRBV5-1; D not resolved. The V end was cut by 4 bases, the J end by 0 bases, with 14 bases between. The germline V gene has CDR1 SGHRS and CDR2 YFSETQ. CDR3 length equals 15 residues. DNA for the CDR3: TGCGCCAGCAGCACATTGGCAGGTAACTCCTACGAGCAGTACTTC. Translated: CASSTLAGNSYEQYF.

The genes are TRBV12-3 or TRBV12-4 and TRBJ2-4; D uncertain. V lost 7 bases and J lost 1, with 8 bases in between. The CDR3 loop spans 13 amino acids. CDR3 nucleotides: TGTGCCAGCAACGAACGGGCCAAAAACATTCAGTACTTC. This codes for CASNERAKNIQYF.